This TCR beta chain emerged from a study of cytomegalovirus exposure and HLA in healthy donors (dated by TCRdb to 2017 to 2019). The study in broad terms: An earlier analysis of roughly 570 of the donors reported approximately 280 Gb of sequence data and around 110 million unique TCR beta sequences obtained from 150 million to 200 million T cells. An early release that covered 500 to 800 HLA-typed donors contained approximately 320 gigabases of sequencing data and 80 million or so unique TCR sequences. The genetic ancestry cluster associated with self-reported Caucasian donors included roughly four fifths of the 398 genotyped donors. The study aimed to test whether cataloging public T cell receptors could reveal signatures of past pathogen exposure. The study profiled the T cell repertoires of hundreds of subjects by immunosequencing and related them to cytomegalovirus serostatus. A separate validation cohort of approximately 120 different subjects was used in addition to the roughly 720-subject first cohort. To predict cytomegalovirus infection status, the study brought together high-throughput TCR immunosequencing, statistical association of individual TCRs with disease status, and machine learning. A later analysis re-examined previously published TCR beta repertoires from about 700 donors and added high-resolution HLA genotyping to investigate patterns of TCR occurrence. The later analysis used no new phenotypic data to find candidate immune exposures, relying instead on TCR beta sequences and their occurrence across donors. An earlier analysis of 587 of the donors used high-throughput TCR beta sequencing to judge whether each TCR beta V gene segment behaved as functional or pseudogenic. Donor age, sex, ethnicity and CMV serostatus were compiled together with the repertoire data. A later genetic analysis took genome-wide SNP genotypes for about three fifths of the roughly 700 donors and used that subset as a discovery cohort. All discovery cohort repertoires had been generated using a single sequencing platform. Class I and class II HLA loci were covered by the typing at four-digit resolution. Typing coverage varied by locus: roughly 620-640 donors for A, B, C, DRB1 and DQB1; roughly 500 for DQA1; about 570 for DPA1; about 450 for DPB1. Four or five DR-DQ haplotypes were treated as single units for association and clustering because of strong linkage in the cohort. Across around 400 genotyped donors of the cohort, an average of approximately 200,000 unique TCR beta nucleotide sequences per donor were sequenced, and roughly 17% of those sequences were non-productive.

CDR1 and CDR2 were assigned from the germline V gene (reference sequence) as SGHKS and YYEKEE. The CDR3, cysteine through phenylalanine, is 15 amino acids long. Only the CDR3 DNA is retained, 45 bases long and in frame from the first base. Compared with germline, V lacks 6 bases and J lacks 1 base; bases without a gene match: 9. Libraries were prepared through the immunoSEQ multiplex PCR assay. For the multiplex PCR, a mixture combining 60 forward primers for TCR Vbeta segments and 13 reverse primers for TCR Jbeta segments was used. The CDR3 region of rearranged TCR beta genes was amplified from genomic DNA by a multiplex PCR assay. On the Illumina HiSeq System, the amplified TCR beta libraries were sequenced as 87-base-pair reads. The study's own analysis went as follows. Across the 700 or so repertoires, a later analysis counted some 81 million unique TCR beta chains, around 11 million of which were shared by at least two donors. Raw reads were error-corrected and collapsed into unique sequences with a nearest-neighbor algorithm that merged closely related sequences to remove PCR and sequencing errors. CDR3 sequences were aligned to IMGT reference sequences to assign V, D and J gene segments. For a sequence to be retained, at least a six-nucleotide match to both a V gene segment and a J gene segment was required. A rearrangement was called productive if the CDR3 had no stop codons and remained in frame with V and J, and every other rearrangement was called non-productive. CDR3 was defined by IMGT convention, running from the second conserved V-encoded cysteine to the conserved J-encoded phenylalanine. In an earlier analysis of more than 550 of the donors, sequences lacking an unambiguous match to a single V gene segment were excluded. An earlier analysis of 550 to 650 of the donors classified V segments as functional when productive rearrangements were above 56.7% and as segregating when the standard deviation between donors was above 5%. A statistical classification framework was built to diagnose cytomegalovirus status from the catalog of TCR beta chain sequences. In a later analysis, TCR nucleotide sequences were compared against IMGT/GENE-DB human TR gene sequences so that V and J genes could be assigned. The TCRdist pipeline was used in a later analysis to assign CDR3 sequences and most-parsimonious VDJ recombination scenarios. In a later analysis, each TCR beta chain was defined by its CDR3 amino acid sequence together with its V-gene family, and reads lacking a unique V-gene family were excluded. A later analysis removed 500 to 600 highly shared, low-generation-probability nucleotide sequences to deal with suspected cross-contamination and a sequencing artifact. For each public chain, a later analysis derived a clonal expansion index from normalized ranks of inferred template counts within each repertoire. A later analysis computed generation probabilities with a VDJ recombination model fitted to out-of-frame rearrangements, and checked the results against IGoR. A later analysis scored TCR-TCR, TCR-HLA and TCR-CMV co-occurrence with hypergeometric tests, applying a repertoire-size bias correction to TCR pairs. In a later analysis, false discovery rates were estimated by permuting HLA or CMV assignments 20 times. In a later analysis, co-occurring TCRs were grouped with DBSCAN, and TCRdist sequence similarity was added when clustering was performed within HLA-allele-positive subsets. Repertoires with fewer than 30,000 or more than 120,000 public chains were left out of co-occurrence clustering, as were roughly five repertoires with anomalous nucleotide sharing. This is the immuneACCESS table as TCRdb keeps it, with only in-frame sequences that have V and J called. A part of the clones is gone; compared with another copy, unresolved V genes explain less than half, and the rest is unexplained. V and J calls and clone size follow that table, whereas D and trimming were derived from the DNA. In this sample the table shows fewer than 250,000 clones, roughly three quarters of which occur a single time. The ten largest make up approximately 0.39% of the sample.

Broad study findings and their caveats: In a later genetic analysis, a missense DCLRE1C variant was associated with V-gene and J-gene trimming of TCR beta chains, and the association was replicated in an independent cohort. The only immune exposure information available for the cohort was CMV serostatus. It was suggested by the authors that the approach could potentially be generalized to other disease states and immunological phenotypes. Sequencing depth was assumed to be roughly uniform across donors in the presence/absence analyses, though that assumption may not hold. In this cohort, only TCR beta chains were sequenced, and detectable features were limited by the absence of alpha or paired-chain data. Because counts were too low, some 17 rarely observed V segments, including chromosome 9 orphons, were left out of the earlier analysis of some 600 of the donors. Most TCR sequences were seen in very few donors, while some public TCRs were found in many individuals. The 87-base-pair reads could not distinguish some IMGT-functional V segments, including TRBV6-2 and TRBV6-3, so those segments were excluded. Strong co-occurrence of HLA alleles, especially DR and DQ, made assigning TCR associations to individual alleles difficult. In a later analysis, about 16,000 TCR beta sequences were associated with specific HLA alleles at a false discovery rate of 0.05. The study gave a list of 150 to 200 TCR beta chains associated with cytomegalovirus. The classifier was reported to diagnose cytomegalovirus status with high specificity and sensitivity in both the original and validation cohorts. Several of the top co-occurrence clusters appeared to be linked to parvovirus B19, influenza, CMV and Epstein-Barr virus, according to a later analysis. According to a later analysis, most CMV-associated TCR beta chains appeared to be HLA-restricted, and the HLA associations seemed to be driven largely by CMV exposure. A group of highly shared sequence variants was considered likely to be a technical artifact of the sequencing pipeline. Broadly in line with IMGT annotations, most TCR beta V segments showed up in productive rearrangements about 87% or about 30% of the time in an earlier analysis of several hundred of the donors. A later analysis found that HLA-associated TCR beta chains were more clonally expanded and had lower generation probabilities than equally common non-associated chains. HLA typing was unavailable for some donors at each locus, so association tests used only the typed subset. Three of the identified cytomegalovirus-associated TCR beta chains were confirmed in vitro to be specific for cytomegalovirus antigens. A further reported finding was that TCR beta sequences accurately predicted the HLA-A and HLA-B alleles for most subjects in the first cohort. A later analysis found that TCR association rates varied across HLA loci, with DRB1 alleles showing the most associated TCRs and HLA-C alleles the fewest. According to a later genetic analysis, donors in an Asian-associated ancestry cluster had fewer N-insertions in productive TCRs than the approximately 700-donor mean. Correlated functional status among segregating V segments might be attributable to linkage disequilibrium, but an unknown experimental factor could not be ruled out.

A few counts support this clone. The specificity of this receptor is unknown. Within one base of it there is no much larger clone, and no base qualities were kept. The cohort was made up of 666 healthy bone marrow donors. Cohort members were all nominally healthy when sampled, although unrecorded immune exposures were likely present. The donor was CMV seropositive and belonged to the group of 270 or so seropositive cohort members. Each donor provided a peripheral blood sample, and peripheral blood mononuclear cells were used for TCR beta sequencing. Genomic DNA was extracted from the blood cell samples with the Qiagen DNeasy Blood Extraction Kit.

The specimen sequenced was PBMCs. The chain is assembled from TRBV5-5 and TRBJ2-7; 8 of the junction bases match TRBD1. The TCR sequence derives from a male donor in good health and CMV-seropositive. CDR3 protein: CASTLSGQASYEQYF. The nucleotide sequence is TGTGCCAGCACCTTATCGGGACAGGCTTCCTACGAGCAGTACTTC.